The 15 T cell receptor beta chains listed next were all sequenced from one sample in a study of blood T cell repertoires in COVID-19. Only in-frame clones appear in the TCRdb table, and some are missing; sequencing was by immunoSEQ multiplex PCR. The table lists tens of thousands of clones, about 77% of them singletons, with under 30% in the top ten. The sequencing sample was made of peripheral blood. Receptors originate from a woman in her 70s with acute or convalescent COVID-19.

This clone was found a few times. V is TRBV6-5 and J is TRBJ1-1; D is possibly TRBD1 (6 bases). Trimming stripped 0 bases from V and 11 bases from J, with 16 bases between. This CDR3 comprises 14 residues. CDR1 and CDR2 from the germline V gene are MNHEY and SVGAGI. DNA of the CDR3: TGTGCCAGCAGTTACTCGATAGGACAGATGCTGGCTTTCTTT. Amino acid sequence: CASSYSIGQMLAFF.

J is TRBJ1-6 and V is TRBV30, with D uncertain. V was shortened by 1 base and J by 0 bases, with 13 bases between the two germline ends. The CDR3 sequence is 17 residues long. Germline V gene sequence: CDR1 GTSNPN, CDR2 SVGIG (reference sequence). CDR3 sequence (DNA): TGTGCCTGGAGTGGCTTCGTGGGGAGCTCCTATAATTCACCCCTCCACTTT. The encoded protein is CAWSGFVGSSYNSPLHF.

Only one count was recorded for this clone. V is TRBV24-1 and J is TRBJ1-1; D perhaps matches TRBD1 (6 bases). Looked up from germline, CDR1 is KGHDR and CDR2 is SFDVKD. V was pared by 6 bases and J by 0 bases, with 13 bases between. The CDR3 has 15 amino acids. The CDR3 sequence is CATSSSGELNTEAFF. CDR3 in DNA: TGTGCCACCAGTTCCTCAGGGGAACTGAACACTGAAGCTTTCTTT.

V usage is TRBV7-2 and J usage is TRBJ1-1; D not certain. Germline V gene lookup returns CDR1 SGHTA and CDR2 FQGNSA. The CDR3 loop spans 14 amino acids. Trimming took off 0 bases at V and 6 bases at J, with 11 bases between the two ends. The CDR3 sequence is CASSLARTAAEAFF. The CDR3 DNA sequence: TGTGCCAGCAGCTTAGCGAGAACAGCCGCTGAAGCTTTCTTT.

This chain uses TRBV28 with TRBJ1-5, with D unclear. The CDR3 has 14 residues. The ends were cut back, 4 bases at V and 4 bases at J, with 11 bases in the middle. Germline V lookup: CDR1 MDHEN, CDR2 SYDVKM. The CDR3 nucleotides are TGTGCCAGCAGTTCCCCGGGAGGAAATCAGCCCCAGCATTTT. This gives the protein CASSSPGGNQPQHF. Variable domain in full (rest from reference TRBV28 and TRBJ1-5): DVKVTQSSRYLVKRTGEKVFLECVQDMDHENMFWYRQDPGLGLRLIYFSYDVKMKEKGDIPEGYSVSREKKERFSLILESASTNQTSMYLCASSSPGGNQPQHFGDGTRLSIL.

This chain links TRBV30 with TRBJ2-7; D is unresolved. Germline V gene sequence: CDR1 GTSNPN, CDR2 SVGIG (reference sequence). Trimming stripped 0 bases from V and 0 bases from J, with 12 bases between. This CDR3 has 15 residues. CDR3 protein: CAWSVARSRSYEQYF. CDR3 in DNA: TGTGCCTGGAGTGTAGCGAGGAGTCGCTCCTACGAGCAGTACTTC.

The J gene is TRBJ1-3, the V gene TRBV9; D unresolved. V was cut by 0 bases and J by 0 bases, with 4 bases left in between. The CDR3 is made up of 14 amino acids. The germline CDR1 and CDR2 sequences are SGDLS and YYNGEE. In DNA, the CDR3 is TGTGCCAGCAGCGTAGATCTCTCTGGAAACACCATATATTTT. This gives the protein CASSVDLSGNTIYF.

The J gene is TRBJ2-3, the V gene TRBV5-4; the D is unclear. The V gene lost 2 bases and the J gene lost 4 bases, with 14 bases spanning the gap. The germline V gene encodes CDR1 SGHNT and CDR2 YYREEE (reference sequence). The CDR3 sequence is 15 residues long. In DNA form, the CDR3 reads TGTGCCAGCAGCTTTACGAGCTCCCAGGCAGATACGCAGTATTTT. It codes for CASSFTSSQADTQYF.

The rearrangement links TRBV19 to TRBJ1-4; no clear D gene. This CDR3 comprises 12 residues. The V gene lost 3 bases and the J gene lost 8 bases, with 7 bases spanning the gap. Germline values: CDR1 LNHDA, CDR2 SQIVND (reference sequence). CDR3 nucleotide sequence: TGTGCCAGTAGTATCCGGGGAGAAAAACTGTTTTTT. Amino acid sequence: CASSIRGEKLFF.

With regard to this clone: In the same sample, other DNA sequences code for this CDR3. V and J are TRBV19 and TRBJ1-1, with D tentatively TRBD1 (6 bases). The CDR3 length is 15 residues. In germline, CDR1 is LNHDA, CDR2 SQIVND (reference sequence). Trimming took off 3 bases at V and 5 bases at J, with 16 bases between the two ends. CDR3 coding DNA: TGTGCCAGTAGTATTGGGCGGGGGCGGAGGACTGAAGCTTTCTTT. Encoded protein: CASSIGRGRRTEAFF.

In its sample, this clone was seen a few times. This chain links TRBV7-2 with TRBJ1-2; the D gene is possibly TRBD1 (5 bases). Germline V lookup: CDR1 SGHTA, CDR2 FQGNSA. The V gene lost 5 bases and the J gene lost 0 bases, with 16 bases spanning the gap. The CDR3 length is 16 residues. The CDR3 DNA reads as TGTGCCAGCAGCCCCCCTCCGGGACTACCTAACTATGGCTACACCTTC. The encoded protein is CASSPPPGLPNYGYTF.

The chain combines TRBV30 with TRBJ2-7, with 7 bases that match TRBD1. This CDR3 has 16 residues. V lost 4 bases and J lost 3; bases outside the gene matches: 15. Looked up from germline, CDR1 is GTSNPN and CDR2 is SVGIG (reference sequence). The CDR3 bases are TGTGCCTGGACAAACCCCCGCCCGGGACAGAACTACGAGCAGTACTTC. Translating gives CAWTNPRPGQNYEQYF.

This CDR3 reads CASSQWGTGGRYTEAFF. DNA for the CDR3: TGTGCCAGCAGCCAATGGGGGACAGGGGGTCGATACACTGAAGCTTTCTTT. The chain employs TRBV3-1 (or the pseudogene TRBV3-2) and TRBJ1-1, with 11 bases matching TRBD1. Germline loops: CDR1 LGHDT, CDR2 YNNKEL (reference sequence). V shed 2 bases and J 3 bases; nucleotides not matched to a gene: 8. CDR3 length equals 17 residues.

This chain links TRBV6-6 with TRBJ2-7; 7 nucleotides match TRBD1. Germline V CDR1 and CDR2: MNHNY, SVGAGI (reference sequence). The CDR3 contains 14 residues. J lost 5 bases, V lost 8 bases, and 12 bases had no gene match. CDR3: CASFSDRSLNEQYF. Written as DNA, the CDR3 is TGTGCCAGCTTTTCGGACAGGTCCCTTAACGAGCAGTACTTC.

This chain connects TRBV28 to TRBJ2-7; maybe TRBD1 (5 bases). The V end was cut by 5 bases, the J end by 1 base, with 18 bases between. The CDR3 length is 16 residues. Germline V gives CDR1 MDHEN, CDR2 SYDVKM. The CDR3 DNA reads TGTGCCAGCAGTCCCTCCGGGCCAGGGTTATCCTACGAGCAGTACTTC. The encoded protein is CASSPSGPGLSYEQYF.